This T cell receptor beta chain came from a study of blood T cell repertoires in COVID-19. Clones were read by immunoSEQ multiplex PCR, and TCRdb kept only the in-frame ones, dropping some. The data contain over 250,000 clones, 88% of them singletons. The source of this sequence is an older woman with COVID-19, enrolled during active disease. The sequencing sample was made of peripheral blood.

CDR3 in amino acids: CASSLQFSEPQHF. The CDR3 region has the DNA TGTGCCAGCAGCTTACAGTTCTCGGAGCCCCAGCATTTT. The rearrangement links TRBV5-6 to TRBJ1-5, with D unclear. CDR1 and CDR2 (germline): SGHDT, YYEEEE. V dropped 2 bases and J dropped 8 bases, with 11 bases sitting between them. CDR3 length: 13 amino acids.